This T cell receptor (beta chain) comes out of a study of monozygotic twins with cystic fibrosis. The data were produced by immunoSEQ multiplex PCR, yet TCRdb's version contains in-frame clones alone and is incomplete. The data show about 36,000 clones, with just over 90% seen just once and around 0.19% held by the top ten. CDR3 length: 17 amino acids. The germline V gene encodes CDR1 MNHNS and CDR2 SASEGT. V shed 2 bases, J shed 1 base, and the junction held 8 bases outside the gene matches. The V call is TRBV6-1, the J call TRBJ2-4; 7 bases line up with TRBD2. The clonotype was recovered from a boy aged 2-9 years with cystic fibrosis. Specimen: blood. CDR3 coding DNA: TGTGCCAGCAGTGAAAACGGCGGGGGTGTGGCCAAAAACATTCAGTACTTC. Residues: CASSENGGGVAKNIQYF.